The clone carrying this TCR beta chain has just a few counts. TCRdb passed the RT-PCR reads through MiXCR, listing each CDR3 protein once. The table has about 110,000 distinct CDR3 sequences, approximately 35% seen once; the top ten hold roughly 27%. Deletions cut 6 bases from V and 2 bases from J, with 17 bases between. This CDR3 spans 16 amino acids. Looked up from germline, CDR1 is ENHRY and CDR2 is SYGVKD. This entry comes from a study of patients and donors after allogeneic stem cell transplantation. This rearrangement joins TRBV10-3 to TRBJ1-5; no definite D call. The clonotype comes from a human donor who was either an allogeneic HSCT recipient or a stem cell or donor lymphocyte infusion donor (not recorded which). It is not recorded whose cells these are; they may come from a transplant donor. The sequencing input was blood, either unsorted or a sorted T cell fraction (not recorded which). CDR3 in DNA: TGTGCCATCAGCGCCCGAGCCACGTTGGGCAATCAGCCCCAGCATTTT. This gives the protein CAISARATLGNQPQHF.